What follows are 19 T cell receptor beta chains derived from one specimen sequenced in a study of cytomegalovirus exposure and HLA in healthy donors. PCR used 60 Vbeta primers and 13 Jbeta primers. Assay used: immunoSEQ multiplex PCR; TCRdb lists only in-frame clones, some missing. Counted here are fewer than 130,000 clones, over 60% occurring once; the ten biggest clones make up 10% to 15%. The sequenced sample consisted of PBMCs. Every receptor here comes from a man aged 25-45 years in good health and CMV-seropositive.

This chain links TRBV29-1 with TRBJ2-1, with 7 bases lining up with TRBD2. V lost 0 bases, J lost 7 bases, and 12 bases stayed unmatched. Per germline, CDR1 SQVTM and CDR2 ANQGSEA. The CDR3 consists of 16 residues. CDR3 residues: CSVEDRERGRGNEQFF. For the CDR3, the DNA is TGCAGCGTTGAAGATAGGGAGCGGGGAAGAGGGAATGAGCAGTTCTTC.

The rearrangement uses TRBV28 and TRBJ2-2, with D tentatively TRBD1 (6 bases). The CDR3 covers 15 residues. Trimming removed 7 bases at V and 4 bases at J, with 16 bases between. CDR1 and CDR2 (germline): MDHEN, SYDVKM. The CDR3 sequence is CASISGADSTGELFF. CDR3 nucleotides: TGTGCCAGCATATCAGGGGCGGACTCCACCGGGGAGCTGTTTTTT. The full variable domain, in which reference TRBV28 and TRBJ2-2 provide the parts outside the CDR3, is DVKVTQSSRYLVKRTGEKVFLECVQDMDHENMFWYRQDPGLGLRLIYFSYDVKMKEKGDIPEGYSVSREKKERFSLILESASTNQTSMYLCASISGADSTGELFFGEGSRLTVL.

This clone came up a few times. The rearrangement links TRBV20-1 to TRBJ1-2; 10 bases line up with TRBD1. Germline V lookup: CDR1 DFQATT, CDR2 SNEGSKA (reference sequence). V gave up 6 bases and J gave up 8 bases; unmatched junction bases: 3. This CDR3 is built from 11 residues. This CDR3 is CSASTGGGYTF. CDR3 coding DNA: TGCAGTGCCTCGACAGGGGGCGGCTACACCTTC.

This chain uses TRBV28 with TRBJ2-3, with 10 positions matching TRBD2. From germline, CDR1 is MDHEN and CDR2 SYDVKM. This CDR3 is 15 amino acids long. The V and J ends lost 6 bases and 1 base, in that order; junction bases with no gene match: 4. Here the CDR3 DNA reads TGTGCCAGCAGCAAAAGCGGGGGGGGCACAGATACGCAGTATTTT. Its translation is CASSKSGGGTDTQYF. The complete variable domain, with remaining parts taken from reference TRBV28 and TRBJ2-3, reads DVKVTQSSRYLVKRTGEKVFLECVQDMDHENMFWYRQDPGLGLRLIYFSYDVKMKEKGDIPEGYSVSREKKERFSLILESASTNQTSMYLCASSKSGGGTDTQYFGPGTRLTVL.

This clone was seen only a few times. This sequence joins TRBV11-2 and TRBJ2-5; 8 nucleotides match TRBD2. The V segment lost 5 bases and the J segment 4 bases; nucleotides outside the gene matches: 12. CDR1 is SGHAT, CDR2 FQNNGV, per germline. The CDR3 covers 16 residues. This CDR3 is CASSPEFGGGLETQYF. Written as DNA, the CDR3 is TGTGCCAGCAGCCCCGAATTCGGGGGGGGGTTAGAGACCCAGTACTTC.

V is TRBV7-3 and J is TRBJ2-5, with D tentatively TRBD2 (8 bases). Germline CDR1 is SGHTA and CDR2 is FQGTGA. V was trimmed by 2 bases and J by 4 bases, leaving 14 bases between them. The CDR3 has 15 residues. CDR3 DNA: TGTGCCAGCAGCTTATCCGGGGGGGACAGAGAGACCCAGTACTTC. It codes for CASSLSGGDRETQYF.

The V gene is TRBV6-6, the J gene TRBJ1-5, with 8 nucleotides matching TRBD1. The CDR3 is 15 amino acids. CDR1 and CDR2 from the germline V gene are MNHNY and SVGAGI (reference sequence). After removal of 2 bases from V and 5 bases from J, the junction contained 5 bases not matched to a gene. In DNA, the CDR3 is TGTGCCAGCAGTTACCGGACAGGGAGAGATCAGCCCCAGCATTTT. Translated, it gives CASSYRTGRDQPQHF.

This clone appeared a single time. The CDR3, as DNA: TGTGCCAGCAGCGTAGATCCTAGCGGGGGGAACACAGATACGCAGTATTTT. Translation gives CASSVDPSGGNTDTQYF. The chain carries TRBV9 and TRBJ2-3; the match to TRBD2 covers 11 bases. Germline CDR1 reads SGDLS; CDR2 reads YYNGEE. This CDR3 has 17 amino acids. The junction had 5 bases not matched to a gene; V was cut back by 0 bases and J by 2 bases.

This chain joins TRBV18 and TRBJ1-3; D unresolved. With 0 bases removed from V and 3 bases from J, the gap between germline ends came to 12 bases. Germline assignment: CDR1 KGHSH and CDR2 LQKENI. This CDR3 is built from 16 residues. This chain's CDR3 is CASSPPEVPYGNTIYF. CDR3 nucleotide sequence: TGTGCCAGCTCACCACCGGAGGTTCCGTATGGAAACACCATATATTTT.

This chain links TRBV27 with TRBJ1-6; 7 nucleotides line up with TRBD1. Losses at the gene ends were 5 bases for V and 5 bases for J; bases not matched to a gene: 18. Germline V gene sequence: CDR1 MNHEY, CDR2 SMNVEV (reference sequence). The CDR3 length is 19 residues. The chain's CDR3 is CASSEPRQGFRPDNSPLHF. The CDR3, as DNA: TGTGCCAGCAGTGAGCCGAGACAGGGATTCCGCCCTGATAATTCACCCCTCCACTTT.

The rearrangement joins TRBV2 to TRBJ1-4; no firm D call. Per the germline V gene, CDR1 is SNHLY and CDR2 is FYNNEI. Trimming left V 5 bases short and J 10 bases short, with 17 bases between. The CDR3 runs 14 residues. In DNA, the CDR3 is TGTGCCAGCAGTACTCCGGAATATCGGGGAAAACTGTTTTTT. Translation gives CASSTPEYRGKLFF.

The genes are TRBV7-2 and TRBJ2-2; unclear D gene. The ends were cut back, 1 base at V and 6 bases at J, with 12 bases in the middle. This CDR3 has 15 residues. Germline lookup yields CDR1 SGHTA and CDR2 FQGNSA. CDR3 sequence (DNA): TGTGCCAGCAGCTTAGTAGGCCCGGAGCCCGGGGAGCTGTTTTTT. This encodes CASSLVGPEPGELFF. Supplemented by reference TRBV7-2 and TRBJ2-2, the full variable domain reads GAGVSQSPSNKVTEKGKDVELRCDPISGHTALYWYRQSLGQGLEFLIYFQGNSAPDKSGLPSDRFSAERTGGSVSTLTIQRTQQEDSAVYLCASSLVGPEPGELFFGEGSRLTVL.

The chain employs TRBV2 and TRBJ2-1; possibly TRBD2 for D (6 bases). With 7 bases removed from V and 8 bases from J, the gap between germline ends came to 12 bases. Germline-derived CDR1 and CDR2 are SNHLY and FYNNEI. The CDR3 is 12 amino acids. The CDR3 nucleotides read TGTGCCAGCAAAGGCCGCGGGGATGAGCAGTTCTTC. Residues: CASKGRGDEQFF.

V is TRBV19 and J is TRBJ1-2; 7 positions agree with TRBD1. There are 17 residues in the CDR3. The germline V gene has CDR1 LNHDA and CDR2 SQIVND (reference sequence). V gave up 5 bases and J gave up 1 base; unmatched junction bases: 13. The CDR3 region is CASSLFLRDSDNYGYTF. The CDR3 nucleotides read TGTGCCAGTAGTCTTTTCCTACGGGACAGCGATAACTATGGCTACACCTTC.

The sample holds a few counts of this clone. The chain joins TRBV28 to TRBJ2-1; D ambiguous. Per germline, CDR1 MDHEN and CDR2 SYDVKM. V gave up 1 base and J gave up 6 bases, with 13 bases separating them. This CDR3 region has 15 residues. In DNA form, the CDR3 reads TGTGCCAGCAGTTTATACCAGGCTCCCTTCAATGAGCAGTTCTTC. Its translation: CASSLYQAPFNEQFF.

This clone was seen only a few times. The rearrangement links TRBV27 to TRBJ1-1; D not certain. V lost 1 base and J 6 bases, leaving 9 bases between the germline ends. CDR1 and CDR2 (germline): MNHEY, SMNVEV (reference sequence). The CDR3 spans 13 residues. The CDR3, as DNA: TGTGCCAGCAGTTTATTGGCGGAGTCTGAAGCTTTCTTT. Translation: CASSLLAESEAFF.

About this clone: This sample also contains other DNA sequences that code for the same CDR3. The chain carries TRBV5-1 and TRBJ2-5, with D maybe TRBD1 (6 bases). Germline V CDR1 and CDR2: SGHRS, YFSETQ. V was pared by 3 bases and J by 2 bases, with 8 bases between. This CDR3 has 13 residues. Written as DNA, the CDR3 is TGCGCCAGCAGCTCGACAGGACAAGAGACCCAGTACTTC. This gives the protein CASSSTGQETQYF.

This clone was observed a few times. V gene TRBV11-2 combines with J gene TRBJ2-1, with D possibly matching TRBD1 (6 bases). The CDR3 runs to 14 residues. Germline lookup yields CDR1 SGHAT and CDR2 FQNNGV. With 11 bases removed from V and 5 bases from J, the gap between germline ends came to 19 bases. The CDR3 protein is CAPSRDKRHNEQFF. CDR3 coding DNA: TGTGCCCCCAGTAGGGACAAACGCCACAATGAGCAGTTCTTC. The full variable domain, rest sourced from reference TRBV11-2 and TRBJ2-1, is EAGVAQSPRYKIIEKRQSVAFWCNPISGHATLYWYQQILGQGPKLLIQFQNNGVVDDSQLPKDRFSAERLKGVDSTLKIQPAKLEDSAVYLCAPSRDKRHNEQFFGPGTRLTVL.

A single count supports this clone. This chain joins TRBV28 and TRBJ2-7, with D possibly being TRBD1 (6 bases). Trimming stripped 5 bases from V and 2 bases from J, with 13 bases between. The CDR3 runs to 14 residues. Germline V gene lookup returns CDR1 MDHEN and CDR2 SYDVKM. In nucleotides, the CDR3 is TGTGCCAGCAGTAATCGGGACACAACCTACGAGCAGTACTTC. Its translation: CASSNRDTTYEQYF.